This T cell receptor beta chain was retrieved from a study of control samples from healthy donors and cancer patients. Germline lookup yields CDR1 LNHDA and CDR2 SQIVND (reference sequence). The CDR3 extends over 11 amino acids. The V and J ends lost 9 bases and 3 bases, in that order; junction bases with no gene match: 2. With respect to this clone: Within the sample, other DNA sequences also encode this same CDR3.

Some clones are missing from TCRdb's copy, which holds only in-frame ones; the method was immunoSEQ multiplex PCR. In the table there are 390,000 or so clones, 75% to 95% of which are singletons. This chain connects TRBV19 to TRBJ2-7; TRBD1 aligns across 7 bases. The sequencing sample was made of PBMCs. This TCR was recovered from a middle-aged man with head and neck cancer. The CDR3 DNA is TGTGCCAGCAGACAGGGCTACGAGCAGTACTTC. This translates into CASRQGYEQYF.